The clone carrying this TCR beta chain has a single count. Antigen: not known. The data were taken from a study of long-term antiretroviral therapy in people with HIV. Whole-study results and caveats: Narrower CDR3 length ranges marked HIV repertoires relative to controls. Diversity remained lower than transplant donor controls, even though it increased after ART.

CDR3 length: 15 residues. Germline trimming cut 6 bases from V and 2 bases from J; bases unmatched to any gene: 7. CDR1 and CDR2 from the germline V gene are MRHNA and SNTAGT. Every one of the participants with HIV received treatment in the United States. Samples held roughly 0.95-10 million cryopreserved PBMC before DNA extraction. Run at survey level, the immunoSEQ assay was version v3.0. TCRdb's copy holds only in-frame clones and misses some; the assay was immunoSEQ multiplex PCR. The table includes about 27,000 clones, approximately 81% detected once. This TCR came from a man aged 35 to 55 with HIV. The chain employs TRBV6-4 and TRBJ2-1, with TRBD2 identical over 7 bases. The specimen comprised unsorted PBMCs, sampled 3 years after starting antiretroviral therapy. The CDR3 sequence: CASSPGGFPYNEQFF. CDR3 in DNA: TGTGCCAGCAGCCCCGGGGGGTTCCCCTACAATGAGCAGTTCTTC.